A selection of T cell receptor beta chains follows, all from one sample in a study of T cell clonotyping in hematopoietic cell transplantation. The assay was immunoSEQ multiplex PCR, and TCRdb's table has in-frame clones only and misses some. The data show roughly 2,900 clones, about 80% seen once. Specimen: peripheral blood mononuclear cells, collected 30 days after allogeneic stem cell transplant. The receptors here all came from a male patient in his sixties or seventies who had an allogeneic stem cell transplant, so T cells may come from the graft donor. Some clones in this sample may be carry-over from other donors' samples. CDR3s include the opening cysteine and the closing phenylalanine or tryptophan. D genes are given only for firm matches. The size entry is marked missing in some rows and otherwise reads once, few, many or a size class.

D	size	V	J	CDR3	DNA
.	.	TRBV4-2	TRBJ1-1	CASSQLTTQGRHEAFF	TGTGCCAGCAGCCAGTTGACCACTCAGGGGAGACATGAAGCTTTCTTT
.	.	TRBV10-3	TRBJ2-7	CAISGSYEQYF	TGTGCCATCAGCGGATCCTACGAGCAGTACTTC
.	.	TRBV6-1	TRBJ1-2	CASSEGNRVGGYTF	TGTGCCAGCAGTGAAGGTAACAGAGTCGGTGGCTACACCTTC
.	.	TRBV30	TRBJ1-3	CAWSPASSGNTIYF	TGTGCCTGGAGTCCCGCGAGCTCTGGAAACACCATATATTTT
.	.	TRBV5-6	TRBJ1-1	CASRKGGIMNTEAFF	TGTGCCAGCAGAAAGGGGGGGATCATGAACACTGAAGCTTTCTTT
.	once	TRBV28	TRBJ2-5	CASRLVGPSQETQYF	TGTGCCAGCAGGCTCGTCGGGCCCTCCCAGGAGACCCAGTACTTC
.	.	TRBV7-3	TRBJ1-4	CASSQTGPGANEKLFF	TGTGCCAGCAGCCAGACAGGTCCCGGGGCTAATGAAAAACTGTTTTTT
.	.	TRBV5-4	TRBJ1-1	CASLRGSGTEAFF	TGTGCCAGCCTTCGCGGCTCCGGGACAGAAGCTTTCTTT
.	.	TRBV14	TRBJ2-6	CASSQDEAGTLGANVLTF	TGTGCCAGCAGCCAAGATGAGGCAGGTACTCTGGGGGCCAACGTCCTGACTTTC
TRBD2	once	TRBV7-9	TRBJ2-3	CASNRAGGTDTQYF	TGTGCCAGCAACCGAGCGGGAGGCACAGATACGCAGTATTTT
.	.	TRBV7-7	TRBJ2-1	CASSPGVGAYEQFF	TGTGCTAGCAGCCCAGGAGTGGGGGCCTATGAGCAGTTCTTC
TRBD1	.	TRBV10-2	TRBJ1-2	CAIDRGNSGYTF	TGCGCCATCGACAGGGGTAATAGCGGCTACACCTTC
.	.	TRBV14	TRBJ1-2	CASSQGRTSNYGYTF	TGTGCCAGCAGCCAAGGGCGTACTTCTAACTATGGCTACACCTTC
TRBD2	.	TRBV4-3	TRBJ2-3	CASSQVMAGGSPGTDTQYF	TGCGCCAGCAGCCAAGTTATGGCGGGAGGGTCCCCTGGCACAGATACGCAGTATTTT
.	.	TRBV12-2	TRBJ1-2	CASRFGTGDGYTF	TGTGCAAGTCGCTTCGGGACAGGGGACGGCTACACCTTC
.	.	TRBV10-3	TRBJ1-1	CAISVQGPEAFF	TGTGCCATCAGTGTTCAGGGTCCTGAAGCTTTCTTT
.	.	TRBV30	TRBJ1-1	CAWRAGLNTEAFF	TGTGCCTGGAGGGCAGGGCTGAACACTGAAGCTTTCTTT
TRBD2	.	TRBV23-1	TRBJ2-7	CASSQSGGSSYEQYF	TGCGCCAGCAGTCAATCGGGCGGGAGCTCCTACGAGCAGTACTTC
.	once	TRBV5-4	TRBJ2-1	CASSSEDNEQFF	TGTGCCAGCAGCTCGGAAGACAATGAGCAGTTCTTC
.	.	TRBV19	TRBJ1-4	CASSIAEQGIANEKLFF	TGTGCCAGTAGTATAGCGGAACAGGGAATTGCGAATGAAAAACTGTTTTTT
TRBD2	.	TRBV27	TRBJ2-3	CASTPGLAGGLGAGPQYF	TGTGCCAGCACCCCCGGACTAGCGGGAGGGCTCGGGGCAGGTCCGCAGTATTTT
.	once	TRBV6-5	TRBJ2-7	CASKGTGAYEQYF	TGTGCCAGCAAGGGGACGGGGGCCTACGAGCAGTACTTC
TRBD2	.	TRBV7-2	TRBJ2-7	CASSRGPGGVTYEQYF	TGTGCCAGCAGCCGTGGACCTGGGGGGGTAACCTACGAGCAGTACTTC
.	.	TRBV25-1	TRBJ2-3	CASSEGRNTQYF	TGTGCCAGCAGTGAAGGGAGGAATACGCAGTATTTT
.	.	TRBV30	TRBJ2-2	CAWRRGVSGNTGELFF	TGTGCCTGGAGAAGGGGTGTCAGCGGAAACACCGGGGAGCTGTTTTTT
TRBD1	.	TRBV6-1	TRBJ1-5	CASVDQGASNQPQHF	TGTGCCAGCGTGGACCAGGGGGCGAGCAATCAGCCCCAGCATTTT
TRBD1	.	TRBV29-1	TRBJ1-2	CSVTKTTGSYGYTF	TGCAGCGTGACCAAGACGACAGGGTCCTATGGCTACACCTTC
.	.	TRBV19	TRBJ2-7	CASSIHYGPYEQYF	TGTGCCAGTAGTATTCATTACGGGCCCTACGAGCAGTACTTC
.	.	TRBV30	TRBJ1-2	CAWTPGLHYGYTF	TGTGCCTGGACCCCGGGACTGCACTATGGCTACACCTTC
.	.	TRBV7-5	TRBJ1-1	CARSSPGEGADRSTEAFF	TGTGCCAGAAGCTCCCCCGGGGAGGGGGCAGATCGATCCACTGAAGCTTTCTTT
.	.	TRBV27	TRBJ2-7	CASSFGQLYEQYF	TGTGCCAGCAGTTTTGGACAACTTTACGAGCAGTACTTC
.	.	TRBV7-9	TRBJ1-4	CASSSTGSLGEKLFF	TGTGCCAGCAGCTCCACAGGGTCGCTGGGTGAAAAACTGTTTTTT
.	.	TRBV7-3	TRBJ2-2	CASSLTGSGELFF	TGTGCCAGCAGCTTGACTGGCTCCGGGGAGCTGTTTTTT
.	.	TRBV4-1	TRBJ2-7	CASSQDPTLDPFYEQYF	TGCGCCAGCAGCCAAGATCCCACCCTAGACCCTTTCTACGAGCAGTACTTC
TRBD2	.	TRBV7-2	TRBJ2-1	CAPSPSGRSKPYNEQFF	TGTGCCCCGTCCCCCAGCGGGAGGTCTAAGCCCTACAATGAGCAGTTCTTC
.	.	TRBV27	TRBJ2-7	CASSLAGNYEQYF	TGTGCCAGCAGTTTAGCGGGGAACTACGAGCAGTACTTC
.	large	TRBV30	TRBJ1-5	CAWSVRGTGNGPQHF	TGTGCCTGGAGTGTACGGGGAACGGGGAATGGGCCCCAGCATTTT
.	.	TRBV4-3	TRBJ2-5	CASSQDVVGYQETQYF	TGCGCCAGCAGCCAAGATGTGGTGGGCTACCAAGAGACCCAGTACTTC
TRBD1	.	TRBV5-1	TRBJ2-5	CASSSDRGQGETQYF	TGCGCCAGCAGCTCGGACAGGGGGCAGGGGGAGACCCAGTACTTC
TRBD1	.	TRBV27	TRBJ2-2	CASRNRQGPGELFF	TGTGCCAGCAGAAATAGACAGGGGCCCGGGGAGCTGTTTTTT
.	.	TRBV7-2	TRBJ1-2	CASSLGRAARGYTF	TGTGCCAGCAGCTTAGGCCGGGCAGCTCGTGGCTACACCTTC
.	.	TRBV19	TRBJ2-7	CASSSPRLGVSSYEQYF	TGTGCCAGTAGTTCACCGAGACTAGGCGTCTCTTCCTACGAGCAGTACTTC
.	.	TRBV9	TRBJ2-7	CASSGTSNSYEQYF	TGTGCCAGCAGCGGGACTTCGAACTCCTACGAGCAGTACTTC
TRBD2	.	TRBV30	TRBJ2-7	CAWETGLAGEQYF	TGTGCCTGGGAAACGGGACTAGCTGGCGAGCAGTACTTC
.	few	TRBV6-5	TRBJ1-5	CASSYGGSGGNQPQHF	TGTGCCAGCAGTTACGGCGGTTCAGGGGGCAATCAGCCCCAGCATTTT
.	.	TRBV30	TRBJ1-4	CAWSEGDNSFF	TGTGCCTGGAGTGAGGGGGACAATAGTTTTTTT
TRBD1	.	TRBV7-6	TRBJ1-5	CASSFGQGSGQPQHF	TGTGCCAGCAGCTTCGGACAGGGGAGTGGACAGCCCCAGCATTTT
.	.	TRBV7-2	TRBJ2-1	CASSLAGGANEQFF	TGTGCCAGCAGCTTAGCGGGGGGGGCCAATGAGCAGTTCTTC
.	.	TRBV19	TRBJ2-1	CASSIDSYNEQFF	TGTGCCAGTAGTATTGACTCCTACAATGAGCAGTTCTTC
TRBD1	.	TRBV7-3	TRBJ2-1	CASSLRGPSYNEQFF	TGTGCCAGCAGCCTCAGGGGGCCCTCCTACAATGAGCAGTTCTTC
TRBD2	once	TRBV27	TRBJ2-1	CASSPIIAGVNEQFF	TGTGCCAGCAGTCCAATAATAGCGGGAGTCAATGAGCAGTTCTTC
.	.	TRBV5-1	TRBJ1-5	CASSLPLLASFHQPQHF	TGCGCCAGCAGCTTGCCTTTGCTGGCTTCTTTTCATCAGCCCCAGCATTTT
TRBD1	few	TRBV5-6	TRBJ1-2	CASSPGGAHGYTF	TGTGCCAGCAGCCCAGGGGGCGCACATGGCTACACCTTC
TRBD1	.	TRBV11-1	TRBJ1-2	CASSLTDRRYGYTF	TGTGCCAGCAGCTTAACGGACAGGCGATATGGCTACACCTTC
.	.	TRBV30	TRBJ1-5	CAWETRGGQPQHF	TGTGCCTGGGAAACCAGGGGAGGTCAGCCCCAGCATTTT
.	.	TRBV5-6	TRBJ2-7	CASRRGRIYEQYF	TGTGCCAGCAGGCGTGGGAGGATCTACGAGCAGTACTTC
TRBD2	large	TRBV27	TRBJ2-7	CASRTSGRRATEQYF	TGTGCCAGCAGGACTAGCGGGAGAAGGGCCACCGAGCAGTACTTC
.	.	TRBV28	TRBJ2-1	CASSPLGAVGYNEQFF	TGTGCCAGCAGTCCACTGGGAGCGGTGGGGTACAATGAGCAGTTCTTC
.	.	TRBV2	TRBJ1-2	CASSVRGAGRYGYTF	TGTGCCAGCAGCGTGAGAGGGGCAGGCCGCTATGGCTACACCTTC